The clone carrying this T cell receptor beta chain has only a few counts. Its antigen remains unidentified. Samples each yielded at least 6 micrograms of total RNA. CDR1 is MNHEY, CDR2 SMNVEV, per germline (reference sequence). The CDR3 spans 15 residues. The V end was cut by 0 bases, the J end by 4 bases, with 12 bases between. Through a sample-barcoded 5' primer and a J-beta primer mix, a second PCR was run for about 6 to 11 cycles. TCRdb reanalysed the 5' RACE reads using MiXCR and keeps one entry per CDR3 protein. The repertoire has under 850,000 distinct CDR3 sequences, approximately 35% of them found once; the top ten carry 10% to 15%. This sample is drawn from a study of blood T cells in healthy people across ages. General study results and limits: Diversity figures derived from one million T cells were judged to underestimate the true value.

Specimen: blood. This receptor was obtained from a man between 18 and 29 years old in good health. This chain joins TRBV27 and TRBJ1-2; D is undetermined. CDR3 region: CASSLSNSVSYGYTF. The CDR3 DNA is TGTGCCAGCAGTTTATCGAACAGCGTGTCCTATGGCTACACCTTC.